The TCR beta chain described here comes from a study of blood T cell repertoires in COVID-19. Those who participated ranged in age from roughly 18 to 89 years and resided in about two dozen US areas. This clone was observed once. Clones were sequenced by immunoSEQ multiplex PCR, and TCRdb holds only the in-frame ones, with some missing. The sample includes over 200,000 clones, roughly 87% seen only once; the top ten take 10%. The CDR3 has 16 residues. Germline V gene sequence: CDR1 MNHNY, CDR2 SVGAGI (reference sequence). V was clipped by 2 bases and J by 7 bases; unmatched bases: 9. Sequencing input: PBMCs or T cells enriched from blood (not recorded which). V gene TRBV6-6 combines with J gene TRBJ2-4; 9 nucleotides align to TRBD1. The sequence came from a man between 18 and 35 years old with acute COVID-19. CDR3 coding DNA: TGTGCCAGCAGTTACGAGAAACCGGGACAGGGTAACATTCAGTACTTC. Translating gives CASSYEKPGQGNIQYF.